A single sample is the source of the 4 T cell receptor beta chains below, sequenced in a study of shared clonotypes between healthy human individuals. TCRdb keeps only in-frame clones here, not all; method: immunoSEQ multiplex PCR. The data show hundreds of thousands of clones, approximately 73% seen once. Sequenced: memory CD4+ T cells sorted from blood. The subset is: CD45RA-negative fraction. These TCRs come from a woman aged 25 to 39 in good health.

Note on this clone: The same CDR3 also results from other DNA sequences found in this sample. The V call is TRBV7-2, the J call TRBJ2-1; D is uncertain. V was trimmed by 3 bases and J by 2 bases, leaving 8 bases between them. The CDR3 has 14 amino acids. Germline V gene sequence: CDR1 SGHTA, CDR2 FQGNSA. CDR3 region: CASSFSSTYNEQFF. As DNA, the CDR3 is TGTGCCAGCAGCTTTTCGTCAACCTACAATGAGCAGTTCTTC.

The chain couples TRBV19 to TRBJ2-1; TRBD2 matches 12 bases. The CDR3 is 15 amino acids. The germline CDR1 and CDR2 sequences are LNHDA and SQIVND (reference sequence). V lost 9 bases, J lost 8 bases, and 11 bases stayed unmatched. CDR3 DNA sequence: TGTGCCAGCACCTACCGGACTAGCGGGACCGATGAGCAGTTCTTC. As protein: CASTYRTSGTDEQFF.

The chain joins TRBV15 to TRBJ2-7; D is tentatively TRBD1 or TRBD2 (5 bases each). V was trimmed by 0 bases and J by 2 bases, leaving 8 bases between them. Per the germline V gene, CDR1 is LNHNV and CDR2 is YYDKDF (reference sequence). The CDR3 runs to 14 residues. The CDR3 bases are TGTGCCACCAGCAGAGATTGGGGGACCTACGAGCAGTACTTC. Encoded protein: CATSRDWGTYEQYF.

This clone was counted once. The chain has TRBV6-6 and TRBJ2-3, with 16 bases that match TRBD2. Germline V gives CDR1 MNHNY, CDR2 SVGAGI (reference sequence). The ends lost 5 bases at V and 4 bases at J; junction bases unmatched: 3. This CDR3 comprises 16 residues. The CDR3 loop reads CASSGTSGRAPDTQYF. Here the CDR3 DNA reads TGTGCCAGCAGTGGGACTAGCGGGAGGGCCCCAGATACGCAGTATTTT.